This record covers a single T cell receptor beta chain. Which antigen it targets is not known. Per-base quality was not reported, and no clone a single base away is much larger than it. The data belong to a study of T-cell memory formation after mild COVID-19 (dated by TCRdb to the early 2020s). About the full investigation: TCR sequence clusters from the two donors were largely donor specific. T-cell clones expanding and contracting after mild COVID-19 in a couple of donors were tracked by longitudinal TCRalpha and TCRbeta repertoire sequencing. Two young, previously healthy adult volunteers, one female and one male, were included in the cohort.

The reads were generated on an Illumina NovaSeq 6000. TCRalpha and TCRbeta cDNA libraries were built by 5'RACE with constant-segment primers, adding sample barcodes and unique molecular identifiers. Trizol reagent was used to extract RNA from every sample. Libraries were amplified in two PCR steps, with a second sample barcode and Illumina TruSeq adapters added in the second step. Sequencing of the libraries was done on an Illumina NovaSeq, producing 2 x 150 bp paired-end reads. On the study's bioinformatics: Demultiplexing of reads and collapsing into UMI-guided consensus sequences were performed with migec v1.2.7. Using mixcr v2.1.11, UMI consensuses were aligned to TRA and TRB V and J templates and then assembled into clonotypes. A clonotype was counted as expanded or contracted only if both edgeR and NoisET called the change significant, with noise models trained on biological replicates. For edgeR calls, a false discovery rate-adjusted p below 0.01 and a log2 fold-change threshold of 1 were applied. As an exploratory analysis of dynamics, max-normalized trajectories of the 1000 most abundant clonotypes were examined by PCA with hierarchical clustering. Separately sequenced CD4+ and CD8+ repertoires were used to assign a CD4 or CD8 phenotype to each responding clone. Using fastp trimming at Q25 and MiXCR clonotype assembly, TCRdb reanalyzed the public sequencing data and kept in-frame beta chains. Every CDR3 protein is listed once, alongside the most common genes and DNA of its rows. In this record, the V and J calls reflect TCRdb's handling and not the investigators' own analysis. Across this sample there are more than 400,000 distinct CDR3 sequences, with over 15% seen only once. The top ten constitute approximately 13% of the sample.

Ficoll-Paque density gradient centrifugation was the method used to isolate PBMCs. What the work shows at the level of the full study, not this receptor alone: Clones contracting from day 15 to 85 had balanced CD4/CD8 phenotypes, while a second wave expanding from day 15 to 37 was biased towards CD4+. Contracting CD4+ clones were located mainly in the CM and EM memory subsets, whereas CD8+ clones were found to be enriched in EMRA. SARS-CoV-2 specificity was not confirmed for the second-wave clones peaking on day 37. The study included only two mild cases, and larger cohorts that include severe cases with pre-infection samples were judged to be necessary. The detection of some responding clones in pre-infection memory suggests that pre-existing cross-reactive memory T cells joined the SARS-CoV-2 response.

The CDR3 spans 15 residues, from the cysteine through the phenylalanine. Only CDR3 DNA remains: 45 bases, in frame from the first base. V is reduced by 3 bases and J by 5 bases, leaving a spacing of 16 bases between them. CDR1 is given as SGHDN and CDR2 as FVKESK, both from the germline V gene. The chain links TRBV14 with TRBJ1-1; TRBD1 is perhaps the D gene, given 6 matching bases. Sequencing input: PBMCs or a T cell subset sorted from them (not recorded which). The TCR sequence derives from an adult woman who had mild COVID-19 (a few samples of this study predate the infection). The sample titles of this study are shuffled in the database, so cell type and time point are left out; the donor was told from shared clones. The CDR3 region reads CASSHTLQGGTEAFF. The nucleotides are TGTGCCAGCAGCCACACCTTACAGGGAGGAACTGAAGCTTTCTTT.